These 28 T cell receptor beta chains were all obtained from the same sample, sequenced in a study of sequential checkpoint blockade in melanoma (dated by TCRdb to about 2019). The library was prepared using the immunoSEQ multiplex PCR assay. As stored in TCRdb, this immuneACCESS dataset retains in-frame rearrangements with V and J assigned. A fraction of the clones does not appear; measured against another copy, unresolved V genes explain less than half of the discrepancy, and the remainder lacks a known reason. In all, the sample holds some 2,300 clones, and approximately 33% of those were seen once. Less than 15% of the sample lies in the top ten. The treatment or condition tag for this specimen amounts to: randomized to nivolumab then ipilimumab (arm A) or the reverse (arm B). The source was tumor tissue (inferred from file names), collected from a patient given nivolumab and ipilimumab in sequence. These receptors were taken from a human donor with melanoma.

The J gene is TRBJ1-5, the V gene TRBV28, with D perhaps TRBD1 (5 bases). Trimming stripped 7 bases from V and 7 bases from J, with 17 bases between. Germline-derived CDR1 and CDR2 are MDHEN and SYDVKM. The length of the CDR3 is 14 residues. The CDR3 DNA reads as TGTGCCAGCACCTTGGCGGGGCGACGACAGCCCCAGCATTTT. It specifies CASTLAGRRQPQHF.

The chain joins TRBV30 to TRBJ1-1, with TRBD1 identical over 7 bases. J was trimmed by 11 bases and V by 2 bases; bases with no gene match: 8. This CDR3 comprises 12 residues. CDR1 is GTSNPN and CDR2 is SVGIG in the germline V gene (reference sequence). The CDR3 loop reads CAWSRETGSAFF. The CDR3 DNA reads as TGTGCCTGGAGTCGCGAGACAGGGTCCGCTTTCTTT.

The V call is TRBV15, the J call TRBJ2-5, with 10 bases that match TRBD2. CDR3 size: 16 residues. Germline V CDR1 and CDR2: LNHNV, YYDKDF (reference sequence). After removal of 1 base from V and 3 bases from J, the junction contained 5 bases not matched to a gene. In DNA, the CDR3 is TGTGCCACCAGCAGAGGGACTAGCGGCCAAAAAGAGACCCAGTACTTC. Protein: CATSRGTSGQKETQYF.

V and J are TRBV2 and TRBJ1-2; no clear D. The ends were cut back, 3 bases at V and 4 bases at J, with 9 bases in the middle. The V gene's germline CDR1 is SNHLY and CDR2 FYNNEI. This CDR3 is 13 amino acids long. CDR3 loop: CASSDGVGYGYTF. CDR3 nucleotide sequence: TGTGCCAGCAGTGATGGGGTTGGCTATGGCTACACCTTC.

The gene calls are TRBV28 and TRBJ1-2, with 7 bases fitting TRBD1. The junction had 6 bases not matched to a gene; V was cut back by 6 bases and J by 2 bases. Looked up from germline, CDR1 is MDHEN and CDR2 is SYDVKM. CDR3 length: 14 residues. The CDR3 region is CASSREGANYGYTF. CDR3 nucleotides: TGTGCCAGCAGCCGCGAGGGGGCAAACTATGGCTACACCTTC.

This chain uses TRBV10-3 with TRBJ2-2; D might be TRBD2 (5 bases). The V gene's germline CDR1 is ENHRY and CDR2 SYGVKD. Trimming shortened V by 10 bases and J by 1 base, and 7 bases separated the two germline ends. The CDR3 consists of 12 residues. Written as DNA, the CDR3 is TGTGCCACTGAGGGGAACACCGGGGAGCTGTTTTTT. Amino acid sequence: CATEGNTGELFF.

The rearrangement links TRBV19 to TRBJ1-5; 7 bases agree with TRBD1. The CDR3 extends over 16 amino acids. Trimming cost V 2 bases and J 1 base; bases outside gene matches: 5. Germline-derived CDR1 and CDR2 are LNHDA and SQIVND (reference sequence). The CDR3 sequence is CASSILGGRSNQPQHF. The CDR3 DNA reads TGTGCCAGTAGTATACTAGGGGGCCGAAGCAATCAGCCCCAGCATTTT.

The V call is TRBV18, the J call TRBJ1-3, with D hard to call. Trimming took 2 bases from V and 2 from J, leaving 10 bases between them. The CDR3 length is 15 residues. CDR1 KGHSH and CDR2 LQKENI come from the germline V gene. CDR3 in DNA: TGTGCCAGCTCACCAGTCGGAGCGCCTGGAAACACCATATATTTT. It specifies CASSPVGAPGNTIYF. Variable domain in full (rest from reference TRBV18 and TRBJ1-3): NAGVMQNPRHLVRRRGQEARLRCSPMKGHSHVYWYRQLPEEGLKFMVYLQKENIIDESGMPKERFSAEFPKEGPSILRIQQVVRGDSAAYFCASSPVGAPGNTIYFGEGSWLTVV.

This clone was counted between two and nine times. The gene calls are TRBV10-2 and TRBJ2-2; 11 positions match TRBD2. The CDR3 has 14 residues. The germline CDR1 and CDR2 sequences are WSHSY and SAAADI. V lost 8 bases, J lost 7 bases, and 6 bases stayed unmatched. CDR3 DNA sequence: TGCGCCAGCGGGACTAGCGGCAGTGACGGGGAGCTGTTTTTT. Translating it yields CASGTSGSDGELFF.

CDR3 sequence reads: CASSLATNRAGYTF. The CDR3 DNA sequence: TGCGCCAGCAGCTTGGCCACAAACAGGGCTGGCTACACCTTC. V and J are TRBV5-1 and TRBJ1-2; tentatively, D is TRBD1 (6 bases). Deletions cut 0 bases from V and 7 bases from J, with 13 bases between. The CDR3 is 14 residues long. The germline CDR1 and CDR2 sequences are SGHRS and YFSETQ.

This clone is medium-sized by share. The rearrangement uses TRBV11-3 and TRBJ2-1; D possibly corresponds to TRBD2 (5 bases). This CDR3 is 17 amino acids long. Between the trimmed V and J ends, which lost 4 bases and 0 bases, there was a span of 16 bases. Looked up from germline, CDR1 is SGHNT and CDR2 is YENEEA. CDR3 in amino acids: CASSSEGWASSYNEQFF. The DNA for the CDR3 is TGTGCCAGCAGCTCCGAGGGATGGGCCAGCTCCTACAATGAGCAGTTCTTC.

V usage is TRBV6-8 and J usage is TRBJ1-6; D may be TRBD1 (5 bases). V lost 6 bases and J 10 bases, leaving 13 bases between the germline ends. Germline V gives CDR1 MNHGY, CDR2 SAAAGT. There are 13 residues in the CDR3. The DNA for the CDR3 is TGTGCCAGCAGCCGGGACTTCCTCTCACCCCTCCACTTT. Encoded protein: CASSRDFLSPLHF.

This clone has only a few counts. This chain's CDR3 is CASSRNRQGPGNTIYF. In DNA, the CDR3 is TGTGCCAGCAGCCGAAATAGACAGGGGCCTGGAAACACCATATATTTT. V usage is TRBV6-8 and J usage is TRBJ1-3; TRBD1 matches at 8 bases. CDR1 and CDR2 (germline): MNHGY, SAAAGT. Germline trimming cut 6 bases from V and 2 bases from J; bases unmatched to any gene: 9. CDR3 length equals 16 residues.

This clone was observed a few times. The chain combines TRBV6-4 with TRBJ2-7; unclear D gene. V was clipped by 8 bases and J by 3 bases, with 11 bases between them. The CDR3 has 12 amino acids. Germline values: CDR1 MRHNA, CDR2 SNTAGT. The CDR3 region is CASSTSFYEQYF. The DNA for the CDR3 is TGTGCCAGCTCCACGTCCTTCTACGAGCAGTACTTC.

The rearrangement uses TRBV6-8 and TRBJ2-4; TRBD2 aligns across 16 bases. CDR1 MNHGY and CDR2 SAAAGT come from the germline V gene. The CDR3 is 15 amino acids. With V trimmed by 7 bases and J by 9 bases, 6 bases remained unmatched. CDR3 DNA: TGTGCCAGCACCGGGACTAGCGGGGGGGTGGTCATTCAGTACTTC. Protein sequence: CASTGTSGGVVIQYF.

This clone qualifies as medium-sized. The chain links TRBV7-6 to TRBJ1-5; possibly TRBD1 for D (5 bases). The CDR3 runs to 14 residues. The germline gives CDR1 SGHVS, CDR2 FNYEAQ. Trimming stripped 5 bases from V and 5 bases from J, with 13 bases between. This chain's CDR3 is CASSLNGGDQPQHF. The CDR3 DNA sequence: TGTGCCAGCAGCCTTAACGGGGGGGATCAGCCCCAGCATTTT.

This rearrangement joins TRBV9 to TRBJ1-6, with no clear D. V lost 0 bases and J lost 5, with 9 bases in between. This CDR3 contains 15 residues. Germline CDR1 and CDR2: SGDLS and YYNGEE. The CDR3 coding sequence is TGTGCCAGCAGCGTAGATCAGGTCGATAATTCACCCCTCCACTTT. Its protein is CASSVDQVDNSPLHF.

This rearrangement joins TRBV5-1 to TRBJ2-3; 8 bases match TRBD2. From germline, CDR1 is SGHRS and CDR2 YFSETQ. The CDR3 totals 15 residues. Germline trimming cut 4 bases from V and 4 bases from J; bases unmatched to any gene: 8. This CDR3 reads CASSPYGLAADTQYF. The CDR3 DNA sequence: TGCGCCAGCAGCCCCTACGGACTAGCCGCAGATACGCAGTATTTT.

Only a few counts were recorded for this clone. CDR3 sequence reads: CASSPGTGGYEQYF. CDR3 sequence (DNA): TGTGCCAGCAGTCCCGGGACAGGGGGATACGAGCAGTACTTC. The chain carries TRBV11-3 and TRBJ2-7; 11 bases are a match to TRBD1. Trimming cost V 6 bases and J 4 bases; bases outside gene matches: 5. The germline gives CDR1 SGHNT, CDR2 YENEEA. The CDR3 extends over 14 amino acids.

This chain connects TRBV27 to TRBJ1-1, with TRBD1 matching over 7 bases. Germline values: CDR1 MNHEY, CDR2 SMNVEV (reference sequence). The V segment lost 5 bases and the J segment 7 bases; nucleotides outside the gene matches: 10. The CDR3 totals 14 residues. CDR3 sequence (DNA): TGTGCCAGCAGTCCTGCTCAGGGGGTAGTTGAAGCTTTCTTT. Translating it yields CASSPAQGVVEAFF.

The chain recombines TRBV5-1 with TRBJ1-1, with D perhaps TRBD1 (6 bases). Trimming left V 1 base short and J 6 bases short, with 16 bases between. Germline loops: CDR1 SGHRS, CDR2 YFSETQ. This CDR3 is built from 15 residues. The DNA for the CDR3 is TGCGCCAGCAGCTTGTCGCTAGGGGGGACGGCTGAAGCTTTCTTT. It yields the protein CASSLSLGGTAEAFF. Full variable domain (rest looked up from reference TRBV5-1 and TRBJ1-1): KAGVTQTPRYLIKTRGQQVTLSCSPISGHRSVSWYQQTPGQGLQFLFEYFSETQRNKGNFPGRFSGRQFSNSRSEMNVSTLELGDSALYLCASSLSLGGTAEAFFGQGTRLTVV.

The V and J genes are TRBV5-1 and TRBJ2-4, with 9 bases matching TRBD1. The length of the CDR3 is 16 residues. Per the germline V gene, CDR1 is SGHRS and CDR2 is YFSETQ. The junction had 7 bases not matched to a gene; V was cut back by 4 bases and J by 2 bases. In DNA, the CDR3 is TGCGCCAGCAGCCTCGAGGGGACAGGGACCAAAAACATTCAGTACTTC. Translation: CASSLEGTGTKNIQYF. Combining the CDR3 with reference TRBV5-1 and TRBJ2-4 gives the whole variable domain KAGVTQTPRYLIKTRGQQVTLSCSPISGHRSVSWYQQTPGQGLQFLFEYFSETQRNKGNFPGRFSGRQFSNSRSEMNVSTLELGDSALYLCASSLEGTGTKNIQYFGAGTRLSVL.

A single count supports this clone. The V call is TRBV19, the J call TRBJ2-1, with 9 bases lining up with TRBD2. Germline trimming cut 3 bases from V and 4 bases from J; bases unmatched to any gene: 1. The CDR3 loop spans 14 amino acids. The germline CDR1 and CDR2 sequences are LNHDA and SQIVND (reference sequence). As DNA, the CDR3 is TGTGCCAGTAGTATTAGCGGGAGTTACAATGAGCAGTTCTTC. Residues: CASSISGSYNEQFF.

The chain has TRBV11-3 and TRBJ2-5; D could derive from TRBD1 or TRBD2 (6 bases each). This CDR3 spans 14 amino acids. CDR1 SGHNT and CDR2 YENEEA come from the germline V gene. Trimming left V 5 bases short and J 4 bases short, with 14 bases between. CDR3 nucleotide sequence: TGTGCCAGCAGCCGGGGGCAGAAACTAGAGACCCAGTACTTC. Protein: CASSRGQKLETQYF. Combining the CDR3 with reference TRBV11-3 and TRBJ2-5 gives the whole variable domain EAGVVQSPRYKIIEKKQPVAFWCNPISGHNTLYWYLQNLGQGPELLIRYENEEAVDDSQLPKDRFSAERLKGVDSTLKIQPAELGDSAVYLCASSRGQKLETQYFGPGTRLLVL.

In this sample, this clone turned up a few times. The rearrangement uses TRBV18 and TRBJ1-5; 10 nucleotides line up with TRBD1. CDR1 and CDR2 (germline): KGHSH, LQKENI. Trimming cost V 1 base and J 6 bases; bases outside gene matches: 3. This CDR3 spans 15 amino acids. CDR3 region: CASSPQGQGGQPQHF. CDR3 DNA: TGTGCCAGCTCACCACAAGGACAGGGGGGTCAGCCCCAGCATTTT.

The genes are TRBV11-3 and TRBJ2-1; 7 bases agree with TRBD2. CDR1 and CDR2 (germline): SGHNT, YENEEA. The CDR3 spans 15 residues. After removal of 2 bases from V and 2 bases from J, the junction contained 3 bases not matched to a gene. CDR3 bases: TGTGCCAGCAGCTTAAGGGCGGGGGCCTACAATGAGCAGTTCTTC. It translates to CASSLRAGAYNEQFF.

In its sample, this clone is medium-sized. The gene calls are TRBV11-3 and TRBJ1-5; tentative D call: TRBD1 (5 bases). Trimming left V 1 base short and J 1 base short, with 5 bases between. The CDR3 has 14 residues. Germline V gives CDR1 SGHNT, CDR2 YENEEA. CDR3 nucleotides: TGTGCCAGCAGCTTAGGGGGCAGCAATCAGCCCCAGCATTTT. Amino acids: CASSLGGSNQPQHF.

This clone was observed a few times. The gene calls are TRBV6-8 and TRBJ2-7, with 9 bases matching TRBD1. Per the germline V gene, CDR1 is MNHGY and CDR2 is SAAAGT. This CDR3 has 13 residues. V shed 6 bases, J shed 3 bases, and the junction held 3 bases outside the gene matches. DNA for the CDR3: TGTGCCAGCAGCCAGGACAGGGGCTACGAGCAGTACTTC. Protein product: CASSQDRGYEQYF.